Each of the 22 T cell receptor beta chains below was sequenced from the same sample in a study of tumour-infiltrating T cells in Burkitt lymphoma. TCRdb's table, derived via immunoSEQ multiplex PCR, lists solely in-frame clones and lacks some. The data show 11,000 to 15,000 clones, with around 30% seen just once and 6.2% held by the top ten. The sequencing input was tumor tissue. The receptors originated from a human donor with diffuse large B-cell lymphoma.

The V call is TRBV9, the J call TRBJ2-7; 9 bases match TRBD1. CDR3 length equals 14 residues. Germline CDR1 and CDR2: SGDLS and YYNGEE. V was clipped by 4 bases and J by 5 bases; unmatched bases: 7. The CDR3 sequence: CASSPGTGRDEQYF. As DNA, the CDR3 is TGTGCCAGCAGCCCGGGGACAGGGAGGGACGAGCAGTACTTC.

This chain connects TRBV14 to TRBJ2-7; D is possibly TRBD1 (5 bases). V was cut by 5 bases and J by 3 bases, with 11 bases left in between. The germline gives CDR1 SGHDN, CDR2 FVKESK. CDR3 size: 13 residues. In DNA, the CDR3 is TGTGCCAGCAGCACCGACAGAAACTACGAGCAGTACTTC. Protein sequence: CASSTDRNYEQYF.

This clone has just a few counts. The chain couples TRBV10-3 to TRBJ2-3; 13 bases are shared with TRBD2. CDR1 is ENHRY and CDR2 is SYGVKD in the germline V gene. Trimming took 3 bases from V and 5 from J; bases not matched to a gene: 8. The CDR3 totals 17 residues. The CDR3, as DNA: TGTGCCATCAGTGACCAGGGACTAGCGGGACTTGTAGATACGCAGTATTTT. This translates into CAISDQGLAGLVDTQYF.

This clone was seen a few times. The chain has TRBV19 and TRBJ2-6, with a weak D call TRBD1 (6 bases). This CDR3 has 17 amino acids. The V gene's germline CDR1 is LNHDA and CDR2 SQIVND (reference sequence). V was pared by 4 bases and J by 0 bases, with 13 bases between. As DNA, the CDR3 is TGTGCCAGTAGTACGCAGGGGAGTAGCTCTGGGGCCAACGTCCTGACTTTC. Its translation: CASSTQGSSSGANVLTF.

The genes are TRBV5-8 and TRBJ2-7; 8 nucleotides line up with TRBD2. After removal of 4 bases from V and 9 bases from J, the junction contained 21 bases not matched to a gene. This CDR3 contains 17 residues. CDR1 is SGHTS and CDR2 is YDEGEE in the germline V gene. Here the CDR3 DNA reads TGTGCCAGCAGCCACCCCAGGATTCGGAGCGGGAGTGAGGTGCAGTACTTC. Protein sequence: CASSHPRIRSGSEVQYF.

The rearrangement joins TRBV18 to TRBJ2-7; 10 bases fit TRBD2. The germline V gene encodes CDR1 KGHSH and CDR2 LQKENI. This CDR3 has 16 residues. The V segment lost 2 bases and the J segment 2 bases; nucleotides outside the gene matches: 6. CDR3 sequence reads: CASSPRTSGPTYEQYF. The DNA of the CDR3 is TGTGCCAGCTCACCAAGGACTAGCGGACCGACCTACGAGCAGTACTTC. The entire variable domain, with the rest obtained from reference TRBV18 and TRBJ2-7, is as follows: NAGVMQNPRHLVRRRGQEARLRCSPMKGHSHVYWYRQLPEEGLKFMVYLQKENIIDESGMPKERFSAEFPKEGPSILRIQQVVRGDSAAYFCASSPRTSGPTYEQYFGPGTRLTVT.

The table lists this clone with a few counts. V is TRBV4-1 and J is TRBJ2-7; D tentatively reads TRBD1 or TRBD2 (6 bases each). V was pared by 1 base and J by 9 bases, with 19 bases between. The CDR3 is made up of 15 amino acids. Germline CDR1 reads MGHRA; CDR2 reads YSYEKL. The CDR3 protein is CASSQVGGGGPGQYF. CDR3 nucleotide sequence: TGCGCCAGCAGCCAAGTAGGGGGAGGTGGTCCGGGGCAGTACTTC.

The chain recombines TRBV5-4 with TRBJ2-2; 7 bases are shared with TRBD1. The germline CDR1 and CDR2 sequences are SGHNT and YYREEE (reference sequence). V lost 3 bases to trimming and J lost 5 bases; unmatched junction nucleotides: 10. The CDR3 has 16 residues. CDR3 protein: CASSSLDRDLTGELFF. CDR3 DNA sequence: TGTGCCAGCAGCTCCCTCGACAGGGACCTAACCGGGGAGCTGTTTTTT.

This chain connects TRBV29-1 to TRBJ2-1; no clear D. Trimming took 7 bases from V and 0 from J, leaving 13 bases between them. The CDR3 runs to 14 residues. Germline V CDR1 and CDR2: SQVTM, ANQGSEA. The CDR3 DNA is TGCAGCGGGGTGGCGGATAGCTCCTACAATGAGCAGTTCTTC. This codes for CSGVADSSYNEQFF.

CDR3: CASSKDRAEFYEQYF. The CDR3 nucleotides are TGTGCCAGCAGTAAAGACAGGGCCGAATTCTACGAGCAGTACTTC. The rearrangement joins TRBV6-1 to TRBJ2-7; TRBD1 agrees at 7 bases. Trimming cost V 5 bases and J 3 bases; bases outside gene matches: 10. This CDR3 region has 15 residues. Germline CDR1 MNHNS, CDR2 SASEGT.

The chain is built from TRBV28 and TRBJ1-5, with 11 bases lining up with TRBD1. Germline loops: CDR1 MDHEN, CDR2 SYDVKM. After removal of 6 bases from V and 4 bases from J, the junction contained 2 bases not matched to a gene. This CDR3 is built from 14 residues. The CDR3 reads CASSRDRGNQPQHF. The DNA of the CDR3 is TGTGCCAGCAGCCGGGACAGGGGGAATCAGCCCCAGCATTTT. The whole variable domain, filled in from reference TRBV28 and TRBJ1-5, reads DVKVTQSSRYLVKRTGEKVFLECVQDMDHENMFWYRQDPGLGLRLIYFSYDVKMKEKGDIPEGYSVSREKKERFSLILESASTNQTSMYLCASSRDRGNQPQHFGDGTRLSIL.

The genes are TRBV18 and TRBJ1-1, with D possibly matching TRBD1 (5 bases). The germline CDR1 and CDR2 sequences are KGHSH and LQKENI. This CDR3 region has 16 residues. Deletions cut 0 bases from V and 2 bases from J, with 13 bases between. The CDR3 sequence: CASSPPGAALNTEAFF. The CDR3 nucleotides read TGTGCCAGCTCACCACCTGGGGCAGCCCTAAACACTGAAGCTTTCTTT.

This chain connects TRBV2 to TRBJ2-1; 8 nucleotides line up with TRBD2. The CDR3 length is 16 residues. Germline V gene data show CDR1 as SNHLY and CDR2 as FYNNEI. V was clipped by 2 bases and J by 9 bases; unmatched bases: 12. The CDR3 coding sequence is TGTGCCAGCAGTGAATCAAGCCAGCGGGAGTCCGTTGAGCAGTTCTTC. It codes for CASSESSQRESVEQFF.

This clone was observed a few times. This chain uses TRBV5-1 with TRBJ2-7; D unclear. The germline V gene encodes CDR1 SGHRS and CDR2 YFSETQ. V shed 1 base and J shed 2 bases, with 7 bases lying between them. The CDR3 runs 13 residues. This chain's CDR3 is CASSLTQAYEQYF. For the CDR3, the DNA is TGCGCCAGCAGCTTGACCCAGGCCTACGAGCAGTACTTC.

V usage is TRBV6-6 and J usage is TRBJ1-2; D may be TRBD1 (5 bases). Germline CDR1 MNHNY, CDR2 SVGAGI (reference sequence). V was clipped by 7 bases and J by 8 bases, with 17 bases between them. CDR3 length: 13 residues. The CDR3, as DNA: TGTGCCAGCACCACGGGGGGAGCTAGCGGCTACACCTTC. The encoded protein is CASTTGGASGYTF.

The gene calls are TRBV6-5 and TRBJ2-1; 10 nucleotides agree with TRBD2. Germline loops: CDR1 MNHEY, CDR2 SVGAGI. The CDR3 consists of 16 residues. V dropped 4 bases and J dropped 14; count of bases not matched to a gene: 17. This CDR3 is CASSSGRRTSGGWEFF. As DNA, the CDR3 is TGTGCCAGCAGTTCAGGAAGGAGGACTAGCGGAGGATGGGAGTTCTTC.

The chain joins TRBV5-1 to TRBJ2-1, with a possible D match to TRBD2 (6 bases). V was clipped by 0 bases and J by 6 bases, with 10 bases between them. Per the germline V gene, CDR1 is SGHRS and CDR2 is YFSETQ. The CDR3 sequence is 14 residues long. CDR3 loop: CASSLAGVGNEQFF. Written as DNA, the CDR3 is TGCGCCAGCAGCTTGGCGGGAGTTGGCAATGAGCAGTTCTTC.

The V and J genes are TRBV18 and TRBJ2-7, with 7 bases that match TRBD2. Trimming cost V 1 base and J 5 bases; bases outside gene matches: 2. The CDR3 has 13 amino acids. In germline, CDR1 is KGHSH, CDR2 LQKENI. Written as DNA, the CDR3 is TGTGCCAGCTCACCACGGGAGGGAAACGAGCAGTACTTC. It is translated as CASSPREGNEQYF.

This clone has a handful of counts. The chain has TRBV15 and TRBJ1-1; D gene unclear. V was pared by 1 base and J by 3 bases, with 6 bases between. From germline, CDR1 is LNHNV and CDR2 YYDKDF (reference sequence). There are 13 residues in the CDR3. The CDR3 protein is CATSRAPDTEAFF. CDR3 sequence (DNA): TGTGCCACCAGCAGAGCCCCTGACACTGAAGCTTTCTTT.

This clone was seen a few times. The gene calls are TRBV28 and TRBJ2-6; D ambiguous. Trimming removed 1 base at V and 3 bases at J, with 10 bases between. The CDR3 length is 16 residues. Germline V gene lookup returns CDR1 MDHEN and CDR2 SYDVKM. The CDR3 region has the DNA TGTGCCAGCAGTTTATTTTCCTCACTTGGGGCCAACGTCCTGACTTTC. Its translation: CASSLFSSLGANVLTF.

Written as DNA, the CDR3 is TGTGCCAGCCTGGACAGGCGAGCTAACTATGGCTACACCTTC. Its translation: CASLDRRANYGYTF. The chain is built from TRBV28 and TRBJ1-2; 7 nucleotides line up with TRBD1. The CDR3 sequence is 14 residues long. V lost 8 bases to trimming and J lost 0 bases; unmatched junction nucleotides: 6. Germline V gene sequence: CDR1 MDHEN, CDR2 SYDVKM.

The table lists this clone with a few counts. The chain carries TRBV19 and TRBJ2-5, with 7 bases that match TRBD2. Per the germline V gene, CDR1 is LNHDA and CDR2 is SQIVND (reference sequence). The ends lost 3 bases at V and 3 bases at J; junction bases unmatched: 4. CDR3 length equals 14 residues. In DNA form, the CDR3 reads TGTGCCAGTAGTATTGTTCTAGCGGAAGAGACCCAGTACTTC. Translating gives CASSIVLAEETQYF. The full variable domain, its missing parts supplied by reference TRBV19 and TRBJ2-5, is DGGITQSPKYLFRKEGQNVTLSCEQNLNHDAMYWYRQDPGQGLRLIYYSQIVNDFQKGDIAEGYSVSREKKESFPLTVTSAQKNPTAFYLCASSIVLAEETQYFGPGTRLLVL.